These 12 T cell receptor beta chains came from one sample sequenced in a study of shared clonotypes between healthy human individuals. Assay: immunoSEQ multiplex PCR; the TCRdb copy retains only in-frame clones and omits some. The table records about 2 million clones, approximately 94% of them present only once. Terminally differentiated effector memory CD45RA+ cells were left out of the naive CD8 fraction, which was CD45RO-negative and positively selected for CCR7. Sequencing was carried out using naive CD8+ T cells sorted from blood. These receptors were collected from a man aged 18 to 30 in good health.

V gene TRBV2 combines with J gene TRBJ1-1, with D maybe TRBD1 (5 bases). The V end was cut by 8 bases, the J end by 7 bases, with 29 bases between. The CDR3 has 17 residues. Germline V gives CDR1 SNHLY, CDR2 FYNNEI. The CDR3 DNA follows: TGTGCCAGCCGTTACGGGGGGTACGTGGCAGGGCGGATTGAAGCTTTCTTT. Translated, it gives CASRYGGYVAGRIEAFF.

The chain has TRBV10-1 and TRBJ1-5; D not certain. The V and J ends lost 7 bases and 9 bases respectively, with 10 bases between them. Germline values: CDR1 WNHNN, CDR2 SYGVQD (reference sequence). This CDR3 is 11 amino acids long. The CDR3: CASKDGGPQHF. Written as DNA, the CDR3 is TGCGCCAGCAAGGATGGAGGGCCCCAGCATTTT.

The gene calls are TRBV7-2 and TRBJ2-1; TRBD1 aligns across 7 bases. This CDR3 contains 15 residues. Per the germline V gene, CDR1 is SGHTA and CDR2 is FQGNSA. Trimming at V came to 3 bases and at J to 10 bases, leaving 12 bases not matched to a gene. The CDR3 region is CASSFGTVPGLEQFF. CDR3 nucleotides: TGTGCCAGCAGCTTCGGGACAGTCCCCGGTTTAGAGCAGTTCTTC.

The V and J genes are TRBV2 and TRBJ1-6; no clear D. V lost 8 bases and J 10 bases, leaving 12 bases between the germline ends. The CDR3 is made up of 12 amino acids. Germline loops: CDR1 SNHLY, CDR2 FYNNEI. CDR3 residues: CASRLLESPLHF. Here the CDR3 DNA reads TGTGCCAGCCGGCTACTAGAATCACCCCTCCACTTT.

This chain uses TRBV5-1 with TRBJ2-7; D is perhaps TRBD2 (6 bases). V was shortened by 0 bases and J by 1 base, with 14 bases between the two germline ends. This CDR3 region has 16 residues. The germline V gene has CDR1 SGHRS and CDR2 YFSETQ. The CDR3 DNA follows: TGCGCCAGCAGCTTGGAAGTCGGGGGTTCATCCTACGAGCAGTACTTC. As protein: CASSLEVGGSSYEQYF.

This chain uses TRBV4-1 with TRBJ1-5; D is ambiguous. Germline V CDR1 and CDR2: MGHRA, YSYEKL. This CDR3 region has 14 residues. V lost 3 bases, J lost 5 bases, and 11 bases lay in between. CDR3 in amino acids: CASSHHDKYQPQHF. Written as DNA, the CDR3 is TGCGCCAGCAGCCACCACGACAAGTATCAGCCCCAGCATTTT.

The chain combines TRBV7-9 with TRBJ1-2, with D possibly TRBD1 on 6 matching bases. Trimming cost V 5 bases and J 4 bases, with 14 bases left between them. The CDR3 loop spans 14 amino acids. Germline V CDR1 and CDR2: SEHNR, FQNEAQ (reference sequence). The CDR3 region has the DNA TGTGCCAGCAGCCATCCAGGGGACCCCTATGGCTACACCTTC. Translated: CASSHPGDPYGYTF.

The rearrangement joins TRBV19 to TRBJ1-5, with D possibly TRBD1 on 6 matching bases. V was clipped by 3 bases and J by 4 bases, with 13 bases between them. Germline-derived CDR1 and CDR2 are LNHDA and SQIVND (reference sequence). The CDR3 consists of 15 residues. The CDR3 bases are TGTGCCAGTAGTATTCTCGGGGGGCCTAATCAGCCCCAGCATTTT. Protein sequence: CASSILGGPNQPQHF.

The chain has TRBV7-2 and TRBJ2-3; a possible D gene is TRBD1 (6 bases). Germline V gene sequence: CDR1 SGHTA, CDR2 FQGNSA. The ends were cut back, 5 bases at V and 2 bases at J, with 23 bases in the middle. There are 18 residues in the CDR3. The CDR3 coding sequence is TGTGCCAGCAGCCGACACATAGGGACACCTTCGTTCACAGATACGCAGTATTTT. This codes for CASSRHIGTPSFTDTQYF.

This chain links TRBV6-5 with TRBJ1-2, with D maybe TRBD1 (6 bases). CDR3 length: 14 amino acids. V dropped 0 bases and J dropped 4 bases, with 9 bases sitting between them. The germline gives CDR1 MNHEY, CDR2 SVGAGI. Here the CDR3 DNA reads TGTGCCAGCAGTTACTCGGGGGCCTTCTATGGCTACACCTTC. The encoded protein is CASSYSGAFYGYTF.

The chain has TRBV30 and TRBJ2-1, with TRBD2 matching over 8 bases. The CDR3 totals 13 residues. Germline CDR1 reads GTSNPN; CDR2 reads SVGIG (reference sequence). Germline trimming cut 2 bases from V and 9 bases from J; bases unmatched to any gene: 6. CDR3 region: CAWSNGGATEQFF. In DNA, the CDR3 is TGTGCCTGGAGTAACGGGGGGGCCACTGAGCAGTTCTTC.

The chain recombines TRBV7-2 with TRBJ2-5; the match to TRBD2 covers 13 bases. Germline CDR1 reads SGHTA; CDR2 reads FQGNSA. The CDR3 has 16 residues. Trimming at V came to 5 bases and at J to 5 bases, leaving 8 bases not matched to a gene. Here the CDR3 DNA reads TGTGCCAGCAGCCCCTGGACTAGCGGGGGTACGGAGACCCAGTACTTC. Translated, it gives CASSPWTSGGTETQYF.